Sequencing of this TCR beta chain was carried out in a study of OX40 agonist ivuxolimab in advanced cancers. Across the whole study: Ivuxolimab was delivered to patients intravenously every 2 weeks at doses spanning 0.01 to 10 mg/kg.

Germline CDR1 reads DFQATT; CDR2 reads SNEGSKA (reference sequence). V was cut by 6 bases and J by 3 bases, with 7 bases left in between. The CDR3 contains 11 residues. This table comes from immunoSEQ multiplex PCR, and its TCRdb copy is limited to in-frame clones, with some not included. The sample has 65,000 to 95,000 clones, over 75% seen once. The gene calls are TRBV20-1 and TRBJ2-3; D ambiguous. The TCR was taken from an adult with an advanced solid tumor such as melanoma, head and neck, liver or kidney cancer. The material sequenced was CD4+ or CD8+ T cells sorted from blood, taken in a trial of the OX40 agonist ivuxolimab. CDR3: CSALWTDTQYF. CDR3 sequence (DNA): TGCAGTGCCCTCTGGACAGATACGCAGTATTTT.